The TCR beta chain under discussion was sequenced for a study of T cells in Graves' hyperthyroidism and ophthalmopathy. Diagnosis of hyperthyroidism was new in patients aged 18 to 65, and its duration was under 2 months. Lactation, pregnancy, other autoimmune disease or uncontrolled infection led to exclusion of patients. Clinical symptoms, serum thyroxine and TRAb, thyroid ultrasound and orbital computed tomography together formed the diagnostic basis. TCR beta CDR3 regions were amplified from RNA transcripts. The TCR CDR3 was amplified in a first-round RT-PCR using the HTBI primer set. TCRdb fed the multiplex PCR reads into MiXCR, producing one record per CDR3 protein. The sample has 350,000 or so distinct CDR3 sequences, around 23% seen once. This clonotype has a handful of counts. Looked up from germline, CDR1 is MGHRA and CDR2 is YSYEKL. This CDR3 has 18 amino acids. Trimming at V came to 0 bases and at J to 4 bases, leaving 15 bases not matched to a gene.

The chain is built from TRBV4-1 and TRBJ2-7; 7 nucleotides line up with TRBD1. The receptor was derived from a woman between 45 and 65 years old with Graves' hyperthyroidism. The sample consisted of blood. CDR3 coding DNA: TGCGCCAGCAGCCAAGATTGGGTTCCGGGACAGATCACTTACGAGCAGTACTTC. Its protein is CASSQDWVPGQITYEQYF.